The 8 T cell receptor beta chains below come from one sample, sequenced in a study of blood T cells in healthy people across ages. Next came a second PCR, run for about 6 to 11 cycles, which used a sample-barcoded 5' primer along with a J-beta primer mix. TCRdb reprocessed the 5' RACE reads with MiXCR, giving one entry per CDR3 protein. Of about 1.8 million distinct CDR3 sequences in the sample, 40% to 55% are singletons; the top ten hold less than 2.5%. Sequencing input: blood. These TCRs come from a woman in her thirties or forties in good health.

The V and J genes are TRBV11-2 and TRBJ1-1; D gene uncertain. This CDR3 has 11 residues. Trimming pared 3 bases from V and 8 bases from J, leaving 7 bases between. Germline CDR1 is SGHAT and CDR2 is FQNNGV. The CDR3 loop reads CASSLDLEAFF. The CDR3 DNA sequence: TGTGCCAGCAGCTTGGATCTAGAAGCTTTCTTT. Full variable domain (missing parts from reference TRBV11-2 and TRBJ1-1): EAGVAQSPRYKIIEKRQSVAFWCNPISGHATLYWYQQILGQGPKLLIQFQNNGVVDDSQLPKDRFSAERLKGVDSTLKIQPAKLEDSAVYLCASSLDLEAFFGQGTRLTVV.

The V gene is TRBV6-5, the J gene TRBJ1-4; D is perhaps TRBD1 (6 bases). The V gene lost 6 bases and the J gene lost 7 bases, with 12 bases spanning the gap. Per germline, CDR1 MNHEY and CDR2 SVGAGI. The CDR3 sequence is 13 residues long. CDR3 loop: CASSRGTIEKLFF. CDR3 bases: TGTGCCAGCAGCCGAGGGACAATTGAAAAACTGTTTTTT.

This clonotype came up a few times. The chain is built from TRBV3-1 and TRBJ2-4; D may be TRBD1 (7 bases). Germline V CDR1 and CDR2: LGHDT, YNNKEL (reference sequence). The CDR3 is 13 residues long. The V gene lost 3 bases and the J gene lost 13 bases, with 16 bases spanning the gap. CDR3 nucleotides: TGTGCCAGCAGCCAGACAGGGACGGGGGAGCAGTACTTC. Translating gives CASSQTGTGEQYF.

The genes are TRBV10-3 and TRBJ1-6; D is possibly TRBD1 (5 bases). CDR3 length: 15 amino acids. The V gene lost 4 bases and the J gene lost 2 bases, with 9 bases spanning the gap. The germline gives CDR1 ENHRY, CDR2 SYGVKD. In DNA, the CDR3 is TGTGCCATCAGTGGGGGCAGTCCCTATAATTCACCCCTCCACTTT. Protein: CAISGGSPYNSPLHF.

The J gene is TRBJ2-3, the V gene TRBV15, with TRBD2 as a possible D gene (5 bases). The CDR3 is 15 residues long. From germline, CDR1 is LNHNV and CDR2 YYDKDF (reference sequence). Trimming cost V 0 bases and J 0 bases, with 7 bases left between them. CDR3 protein: CATSRERTSTDTQYF. DNA of the CDR3: TGTGCCACCAGCAGAGAGAGGACTAGCACAGATACGCAGTATTTT. Based on the CDR3 plus reference TRBV15 and TRBJ2-3, the full variable domain is DAMVIQNPRYQVTQFGKPVTLSCSQTLNHNVMYWYQQKSSQAPKLLFHYYDKDFNNEADTPDNFQSRRPNTSFCFLDIRSPGLGDTAMYLCATSRERTSTDTQYFGPGTRLTVL.

The rearrangement joins TRBV7-8 to TRBJ2-1; TRBD2 aligns across 12 bases. Per the germline V gene, CDR1 is SGHVS and CDR2 is FQNEAQ. The CDR3 has 16 amino acids. After removal of 4 bases from V and 7 bases from J, the junction contained 8 bases not matched to a gene. CDR3: CASSSMTSGGGNEQFF. The CDR3 DNA reads as TGTGCCAGCAGCTCGATGACTAGCGGGGGTGGGAATGAGCAGTTCTTC.

This chain links TRBV20-1 with TRBJ2-7; D not resolved. The CDR3 sequence is 13 residues long. Germline V gene lookup returns CDR1 DFQATT and CDR2 SNEGSKA (reference sequence). The germline V and J ends were trimmed by 0 bases and 3 bases, with 9 bases remaining between them. The CDR3, as DNA: TGCAGTGCTAGAGATTTGACGGGCTACGAGCAGTACTTC. It is translated as CSARDLTGYEQYF.

This clonotype was detected only a few times. The chain couples TRBV7-9 to TRBJ2-3; D is ambiguous. The CDR3 has 15 amino acids. V was shortened by 2 bases and J by 3 bases, with 12 bases between the two germline ends. Germline-derived CDR1 and CDR2 are SEHNR and FQNEAQ (reference sequence). The CDR3 nucleotides read TGTGCCAGCAGCTTAACGTCCGTGCGGACAGATACGCAGTATTTT. Encoded protein: CASSLTSVRTDTQYF.